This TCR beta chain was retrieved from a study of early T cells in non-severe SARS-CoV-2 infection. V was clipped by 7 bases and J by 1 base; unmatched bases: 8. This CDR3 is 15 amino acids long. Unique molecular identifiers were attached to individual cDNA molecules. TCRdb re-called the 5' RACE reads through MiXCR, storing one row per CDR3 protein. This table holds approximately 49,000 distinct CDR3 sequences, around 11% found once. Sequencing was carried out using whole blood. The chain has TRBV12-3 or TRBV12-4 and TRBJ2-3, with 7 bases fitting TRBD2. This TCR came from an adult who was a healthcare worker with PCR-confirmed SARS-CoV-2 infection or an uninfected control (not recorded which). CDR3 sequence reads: CASTRRGVGTDTQYF. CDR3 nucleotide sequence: TGTGCCAGCACCAGACGGGGGGTTGGCACAGATACGCAGTATTTT.